These T cell receptor beta chains were read from a single sample in a study of neurological immune-mediated disorders. TCRdb independently ran MiXCR on the 5' RACE reads; one entry per CDR3 protein. The table shows about 24,000 distinct CDR3 sequences, with 13% occurring only once. The sequencing input was PBMCs. The receptors come from a woman aged 40-49 years with HTLV-1-associated myelopathy (HAM/TSP). Both conserved end residues are part of each CDR3. The D gene is left open where the match is weak. Part of the rows lack a size; the others show once, few, many or a class for expanded clones.

V: TRBV20-1; size: many; D: -; J: TRBJ2-7; CDR3: CSARGWTTYEQYF; DNA: TGCAGTGCTAGAGGATGGACTACCTACGAGCAGTACTTC
V: TRBV12-3/TRBV12-4; size: many; D: TRBD1; J: TRBJ2-7; CDR3: CASRDDRGRGEQYF; DNA: TGTGCCAGCAGGGATGACAGGGGGCGTGGGGAGCAGTACTTC
V: TRBV11-2; size: many; D: -; J: TRBJ2-2; CDR3: CASSLAPTGELFF; DNA: TGTGCCAGCAGCTTAGCTCCGACCGGGGAGCTGTTTTTT
V: TRBV15; size: many; D: -; J: TRBJ1-2; CDR3: CATSRDWKGYTF; DNA: TGTGCCACCAGCAGAGATTGGAAAGGCTACACCTTC
V: TRBV29-1; size: many; D: -; J: TRBJ2-5; CDR3: CSVVWQGMGETQYF; DNA: TGCAGCGTTGTATGGCAGGGGATGGGAGAGACCCAGTACTTC
V: TRBV2; size: -; D: -; J: TRBJ1-6; CDR3: CASSDHQGYNSPLHF; DNA: TGTGCCAGCAGTGACCACCAGGGGTACAATTCACCCCTCCACTTT
V: TRBV27; size: once; D: TRBD1; J: TRBJ1-5; CDR3: CASTLRQGYPQHF; DNA: TGTGCCAGCACCCTCCGACAGGGGTACCCCCAGCATTTT
V: TRBV29-1; size: many; D: -; J: TRBJ2-5; CDR3: CSVGGGGKETQYF; DNA: TGCAGCGTTGGGGGGGGGGGCAAAGAGACCCAGTACTTC
V: TRBV20-1; size: many; D: TRBD2; J: TRBJ2-1; CDR3: CSARKAGGGNEQFF; DNA: TGCAGTGCTAGAAAAGCGGGAGGGGGCAATGAGCAGTTCTTC
V: TRBV5-1; size: many; D: -; J: TRBJ1-1; CDR3: CASRLGSENTEAFF; DNA: TGCGCCAGCAGGCTGGGATCGGAGAACACTGAAGCTTTCTTT
V: TRBV5-1; size: many; D: -; J: TRBJ1-4; CDR3: CASSGGDEEKEKLFF; DNA: TGCGCCAGCAGCGGGGGGGACGAAGAAAAGGAAAAACTGTTTTTT
V: TRBV9; size: many; D: -; J: TRBJ2-2; CDR3: CASSEPSLSNTGELFF; DNA: TGTGCCAGCAGCGAGCCTTCCCTCTCGAACACCGGGGAGCTGTTTTTT
V: TRBV2; size: many; D: -; J: TRBJ1-5; CDR3: CASSETGFGNQPQHF; DNA: TGTGCCAGCAGTGAAACGGGGTTTGGCAATCAGCCCCAGCATTTT
V: TRBV7-9; size: many; D: -; J: TRBJ1-2; CDR3: CASSLEEYGYTF; DNA: TGTGCCAGCAGCTTAGAGGAGTATGGCTACACCTTC
V: TRBV12-3/TRBV12-4; size: many; D: -; J: TRBJ2-3; CDR3: CASSLSGGPTDMQYF; DNA: TGTGCCAGCAGTTTAAGCGGAGGACCCACAGATATGCAGTATTTT
V: TRBV28; size: once; D: TRBD1; J: TRBJ2-7; CDR3: CASATEYRDRGTSYEQYF; DNA: TGTGCCAGCGCCACCGAGTACCGGGACAGGGGCACCTCCTACGAGCAGTACTTC